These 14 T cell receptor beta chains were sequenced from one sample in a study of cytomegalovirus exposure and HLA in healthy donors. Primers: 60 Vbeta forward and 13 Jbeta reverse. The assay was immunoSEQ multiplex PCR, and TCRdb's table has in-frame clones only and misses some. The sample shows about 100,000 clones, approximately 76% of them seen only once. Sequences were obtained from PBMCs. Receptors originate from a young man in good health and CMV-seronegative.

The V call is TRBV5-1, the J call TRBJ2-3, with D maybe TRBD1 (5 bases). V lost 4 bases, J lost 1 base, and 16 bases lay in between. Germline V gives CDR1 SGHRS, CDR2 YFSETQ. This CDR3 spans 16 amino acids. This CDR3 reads CASSTPRGWGTDTQYF. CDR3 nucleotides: TGCGCCAGCAGCACCCCTAGGGGTTGGGGCACAGATACGCAGTATTTT.

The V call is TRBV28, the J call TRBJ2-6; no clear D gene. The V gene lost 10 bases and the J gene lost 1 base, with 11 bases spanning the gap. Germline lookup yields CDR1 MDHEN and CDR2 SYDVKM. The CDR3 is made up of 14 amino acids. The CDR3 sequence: CATYSLSGANVLTF. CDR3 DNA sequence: TGTGCCACCTACAGCCTATCTGGGGCCAACGTCCTGACTTTC.

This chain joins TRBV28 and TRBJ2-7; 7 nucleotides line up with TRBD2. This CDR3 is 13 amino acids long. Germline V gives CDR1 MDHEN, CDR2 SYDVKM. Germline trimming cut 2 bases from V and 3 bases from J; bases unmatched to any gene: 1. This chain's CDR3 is CASSLGGDYEQYF. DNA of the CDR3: TGTGCCAGCAGTTTAGGGGGGGACTACGAGCAGTACTTC.

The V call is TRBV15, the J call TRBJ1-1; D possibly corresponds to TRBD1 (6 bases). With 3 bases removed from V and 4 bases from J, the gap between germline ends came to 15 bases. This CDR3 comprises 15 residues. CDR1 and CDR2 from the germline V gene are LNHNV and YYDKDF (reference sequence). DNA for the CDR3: TGTGCCACCAGCAGCGACCCCCAGGGGATCACTGAAGCTTTCTTT. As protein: CATSSDPQGITEAFF.

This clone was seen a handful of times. In nucleotides, the CDR3 is TGTGCCAGCAGCTTGAGGGGGGGCTATCGGGTCACTGAAGCTTTCTTT. It codes for CASSLRGGYRVTEAFF. The V call is TRBV7-9, the J call TRBJ1-1; D is possibly TRBD1 (6 bases). The CDR3 has 16 amino acids. CDR1 is SEHNR, CDR2 FQNEAQ, per germline (reference sequence). Trimming took off 3 bases at V and 4 bases at J, with 18 bases between the two ends.

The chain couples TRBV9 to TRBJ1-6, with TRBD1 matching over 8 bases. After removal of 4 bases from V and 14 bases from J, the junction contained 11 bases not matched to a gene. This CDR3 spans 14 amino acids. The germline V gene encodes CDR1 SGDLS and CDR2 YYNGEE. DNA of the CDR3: TGTGCCAGCAGCCCAGGATGGGACAGGCCCTCCCTCCACTTT. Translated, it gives CASSPGWDRPSLHF.

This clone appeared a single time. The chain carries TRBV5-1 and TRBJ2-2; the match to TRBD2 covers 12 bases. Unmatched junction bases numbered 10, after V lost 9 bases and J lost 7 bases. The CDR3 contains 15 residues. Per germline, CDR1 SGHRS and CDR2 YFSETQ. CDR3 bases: TGCGCCACCCGTGGACTAGCGGGGCCGGGCGGGGAGCTGTTTTTT. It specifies CATRGLAGPGGELFF.

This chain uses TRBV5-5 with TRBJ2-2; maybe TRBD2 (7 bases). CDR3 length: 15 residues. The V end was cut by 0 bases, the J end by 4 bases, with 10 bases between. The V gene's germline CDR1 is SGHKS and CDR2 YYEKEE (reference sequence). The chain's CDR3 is CASSLGGGPTGELFF. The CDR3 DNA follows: TGTGCCAGCAGCTTGGGGGGGGGCCCCACCGGGGAGCTGTTTTTT.

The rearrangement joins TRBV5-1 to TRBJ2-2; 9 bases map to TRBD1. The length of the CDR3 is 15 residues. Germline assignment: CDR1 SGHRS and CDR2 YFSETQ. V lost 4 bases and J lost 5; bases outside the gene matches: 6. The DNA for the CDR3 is TGCGCCAGCAGCCCCGGACAGGGGAGGACCGGGGAGCTGTTTTTT. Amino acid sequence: CASSPGQGRTGELFF.

The CDR3 DNA reads TGTGCCAGCAGCGCCTCGGGTAGTGTTTCACCCCTCCACTTT. Protein product: CASSASGSVSPLHF. The gene calls are TRBV7-8 and TRBJ1-6, with D hard to call. CDR1 SGHVS and CDR2 FQNEAQ come from the germline V gene. Trimming stripped 5 bases from V and 9 bases from J, with 14 bases between. The CDR3 sequence is 14 residues long.

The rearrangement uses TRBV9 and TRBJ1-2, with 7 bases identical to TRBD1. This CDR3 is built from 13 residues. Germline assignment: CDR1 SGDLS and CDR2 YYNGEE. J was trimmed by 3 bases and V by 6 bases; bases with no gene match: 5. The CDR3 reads CASTPDRDYGYTF. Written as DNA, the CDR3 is TGTGCCAGCACCCCCGACAGGGACTATGGCTACACCTTC.

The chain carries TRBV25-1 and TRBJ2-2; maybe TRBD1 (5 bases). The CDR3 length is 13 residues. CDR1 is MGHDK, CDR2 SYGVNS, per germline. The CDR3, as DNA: TGTGGTTCAGGGTACGCGAACACCGGGGAGCTGTTTTTT. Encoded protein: CGSGYANTGELFF.

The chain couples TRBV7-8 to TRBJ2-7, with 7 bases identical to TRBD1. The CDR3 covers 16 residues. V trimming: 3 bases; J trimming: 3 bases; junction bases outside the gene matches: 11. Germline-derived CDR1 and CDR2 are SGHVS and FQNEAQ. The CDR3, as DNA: TGTGCCAGCAGCTTGGCGGTACAGGGGAGTCGCTACGAGCAGTACTTC. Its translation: CASSLAVQGSRYEQYF.

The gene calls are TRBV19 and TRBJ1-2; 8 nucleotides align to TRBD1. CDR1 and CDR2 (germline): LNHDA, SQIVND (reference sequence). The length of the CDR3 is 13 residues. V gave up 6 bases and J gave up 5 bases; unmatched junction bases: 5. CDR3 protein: CASSGGTGYGYTF. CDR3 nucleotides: TGTGCCAGTAGCGGAGGGACAGGATATGGCTACACCTTC.